This T cell receptor beta chain is from a study of blood T cell repertoires in COVID-19. Overall study: From T cells, B-cell-depleted T cells, or PBMCs came the material, which was cDNA or gDNA.

The method was immunoSEQ multiplex PCR; TCRdb's version includes in-frame clones alone and lacks a portion of them. The profile shows about 240,000 clones, roughly 80% of them singletons. Sequences were obtained from peripheral blood. The TCR originated in a woman of 80 years or more with acute or convalescent COVID-19.

The CDR3 region has the DNA TGTGCCAGCTCACGAGACAGGGGCTACGAGCAGTACTTC. Translating it yields CASSRDRGYEQYF. The chain has TRBV18 and TRBJ2-7, with 8 nucleotides matching TRBD1. The germline CDR1 and CDR2 sequences are KGHSH and LQKENI. J gave up 3 bases and V 4 bases, and 2 bases lay outside the gene matches. The CDR3 covers 13 residues.